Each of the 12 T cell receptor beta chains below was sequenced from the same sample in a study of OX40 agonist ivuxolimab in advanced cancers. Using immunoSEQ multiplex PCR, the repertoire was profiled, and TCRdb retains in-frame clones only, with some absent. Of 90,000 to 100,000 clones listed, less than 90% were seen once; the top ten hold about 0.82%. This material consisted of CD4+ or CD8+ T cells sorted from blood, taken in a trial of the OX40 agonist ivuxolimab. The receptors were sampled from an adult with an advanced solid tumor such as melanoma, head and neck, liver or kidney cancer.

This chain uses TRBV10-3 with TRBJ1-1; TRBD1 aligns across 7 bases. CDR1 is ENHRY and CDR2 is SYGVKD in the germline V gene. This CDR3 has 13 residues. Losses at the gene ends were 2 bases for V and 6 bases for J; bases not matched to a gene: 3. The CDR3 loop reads CAISERTGAEAFF. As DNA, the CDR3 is TGTGCCATCAGTGAGCGCACAGGGGCTGAAGCTTTCTTT.

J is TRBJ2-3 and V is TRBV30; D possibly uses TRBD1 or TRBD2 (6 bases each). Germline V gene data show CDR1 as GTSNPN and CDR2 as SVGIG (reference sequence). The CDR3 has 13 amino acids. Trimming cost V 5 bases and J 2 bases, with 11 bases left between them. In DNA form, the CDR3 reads TGTGCCTGGGGGGGCGGGAACACAGATACGCAGTATTTT. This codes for CAWGGGNTDTQYF.

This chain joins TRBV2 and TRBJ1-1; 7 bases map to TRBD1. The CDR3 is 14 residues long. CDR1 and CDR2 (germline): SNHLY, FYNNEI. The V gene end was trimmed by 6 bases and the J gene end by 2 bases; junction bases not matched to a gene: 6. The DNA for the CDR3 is TGTGCCAGCAGAAAGGGGACAGTCAACACTGAAGCTTTCTTT. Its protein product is CASRKGTVNTEAFF.

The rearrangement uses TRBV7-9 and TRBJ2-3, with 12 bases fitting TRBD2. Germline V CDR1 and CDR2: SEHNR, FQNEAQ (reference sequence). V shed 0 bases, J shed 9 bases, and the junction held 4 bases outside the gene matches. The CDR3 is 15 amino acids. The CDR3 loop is CASSLALAGGYTQYF. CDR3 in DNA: TGTGCCAGCAGCTTAGCACTAGCGGGGGGCTACACGCAGTATTTT.

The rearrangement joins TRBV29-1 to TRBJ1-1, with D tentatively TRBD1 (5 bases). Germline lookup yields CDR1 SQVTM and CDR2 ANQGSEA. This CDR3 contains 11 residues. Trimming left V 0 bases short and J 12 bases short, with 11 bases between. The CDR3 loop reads CSVEEGASTFF. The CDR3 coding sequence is TGCAGCGTTGAAGAAGGGGCGTCCACTTTCTTT. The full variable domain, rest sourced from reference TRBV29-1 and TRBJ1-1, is SAVISQKPSRDICQRGTSLTIQCQVDSQVTMMFWYRQQPGQSLTLIATANQGSEATYESGFVIDKFPISRPNLTFSTLTVSNMSPEDSSIYLCSVEEGASTFFGQGTRLTVV.

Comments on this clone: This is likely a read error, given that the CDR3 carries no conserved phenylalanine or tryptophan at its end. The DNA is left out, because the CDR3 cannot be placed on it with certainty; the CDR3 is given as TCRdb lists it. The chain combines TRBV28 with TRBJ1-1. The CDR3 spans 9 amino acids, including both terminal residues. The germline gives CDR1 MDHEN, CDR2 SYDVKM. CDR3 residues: CASSFPWSL.

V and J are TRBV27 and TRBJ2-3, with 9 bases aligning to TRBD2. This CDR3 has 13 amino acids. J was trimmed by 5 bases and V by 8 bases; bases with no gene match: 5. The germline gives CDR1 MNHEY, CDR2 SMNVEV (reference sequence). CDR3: CASSGLAKDTQYF. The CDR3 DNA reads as TGTGCCAGCTCCGGACTAGCGAAAGATACGCAGTATTTT.

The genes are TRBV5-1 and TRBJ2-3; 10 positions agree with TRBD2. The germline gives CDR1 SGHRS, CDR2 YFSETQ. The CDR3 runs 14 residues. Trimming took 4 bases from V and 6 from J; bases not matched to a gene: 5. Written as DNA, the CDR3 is TGCGCCAGCAGCGTCTCTAGCGGGAGTGATACGCAGTATTTT. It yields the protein CASSVSSGSDTQYF.

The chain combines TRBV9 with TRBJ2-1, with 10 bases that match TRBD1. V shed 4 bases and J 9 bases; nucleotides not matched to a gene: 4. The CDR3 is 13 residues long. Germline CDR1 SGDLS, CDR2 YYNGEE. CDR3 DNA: TGTGCCAGCAGCAAGGGACAGGGGACTGAGCAGTTCTTC. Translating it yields CASSKGQGTEQFF.

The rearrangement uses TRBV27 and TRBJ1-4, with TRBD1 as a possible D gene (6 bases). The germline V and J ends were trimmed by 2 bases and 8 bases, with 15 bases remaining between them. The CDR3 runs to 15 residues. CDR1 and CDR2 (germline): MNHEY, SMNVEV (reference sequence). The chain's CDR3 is CASSLTGQAGEKLFF. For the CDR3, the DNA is TGTGCCAGCAGTTTAACAGGGCAGGCGGGAGAAAAACTGTTTTTT.

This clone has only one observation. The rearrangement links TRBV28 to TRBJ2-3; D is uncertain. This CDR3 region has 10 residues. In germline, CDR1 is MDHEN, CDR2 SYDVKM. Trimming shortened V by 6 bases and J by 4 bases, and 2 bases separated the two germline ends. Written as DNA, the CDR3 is TGTGCCAGCAGGGCAGATACGCAGTATTTT. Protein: CASRADTQYF.

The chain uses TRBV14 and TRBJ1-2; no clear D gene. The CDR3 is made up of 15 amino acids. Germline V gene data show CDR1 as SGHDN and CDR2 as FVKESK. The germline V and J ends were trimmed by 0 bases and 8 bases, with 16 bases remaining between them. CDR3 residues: CASSQDLIGDWGYTF. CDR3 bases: TGTGCCAGCAGCCAAGATCTTATAGGAGATTGGGGCTACACCTTC.